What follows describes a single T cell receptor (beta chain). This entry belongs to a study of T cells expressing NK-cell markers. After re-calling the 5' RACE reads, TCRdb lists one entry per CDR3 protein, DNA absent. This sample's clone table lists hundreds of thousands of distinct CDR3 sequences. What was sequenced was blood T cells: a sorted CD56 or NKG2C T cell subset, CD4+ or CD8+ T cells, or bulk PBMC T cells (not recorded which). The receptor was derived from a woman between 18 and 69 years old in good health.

This chain's CDR3 is CASSLSLLGHLNTEAFF. The V and J genes are TRBV27 and TRBJ1-1; no DNA is available, so the TRBD1 call from TCRdb remains unchecked. Germline V gene data show CDR1 as MNHEY and CDR2 as SMNVEV (reference sequence). The CDR3 runs to 17 residues.